This TCR beta chain was found in a study of CD8+CD57+ T cells in acquired aplastic anemia (dated by TCRdb to 2016 to 2019). Broadly, across the study: DNA extracted from sorted CD4+ and CD8+ cells had a mean of about 3.2 ug, with a range of roughly 0.18 to 27.4 ug. CD8+CD57+ expansion was defined as a frequency above the mean frequency observed in healthy subjects.

Patients chosen for sequencing had shown expansion of CD8+CD57+ cells by flow cytometry. Every patient had a diagnosis of severe acquired aplastic anemia based on International Study of Aplastic Anemia and Agranulocytosis and Camitta criteria. Patients had received no therapy at the time of blood sampling. The study deep-sequenced TCR repertoires of sorted CD4+ and CD8+ blood T cells from severe aplastic anemia patients and healthy subjects. In the USA, patient enrollment took place under clinicaltrials.gov protocols 00001620, 01623167, 00001397, 00071045, 00081523 and 00961064. Ficoll-Paque density gradient centrifugation was used to isolate peripheral blood mononuclear cells. CD4+ and CD8+ T cells were sorted by FACS or magnetic beads before DNA extraction. This clonotype was observed a handful of times. Its antigen is not yet known. Per-base qualities were not stored, and no clone one base away is much larger.

Genomic DNA was used as template for profiling of TCR beta VDJ combinations and CDR3 sequences. TCR repertoire sequencing was run on an Illumina HiSeq 2000. On the study's bioinformatics: Repertoires were assessed using TRBV/TRBJ rearrangement plots, CDR3 size and DJ length profiles, and Simpson's diversity index. The immunodominant clone was defined as the most abundant DNA sequence in deep sequencing data. CDR3 amino acid sequences were screened for sharing across subjects and were compared with published repertoires and the VDJdb database. TCRdb reprocessing: public reads trimmed at Q25 with fastp, clones called with MiXCR, in-frame beta chains kept. Under each unique CDR3 protein, matching rows form one entry showing the most common genes and DNA. The V and J calls follow TCRdb's processing rather than the paper's. In this sample the table shows around 500,000 distinct CDR3 sequences, over 25% of which occur a single time. The top ten constitute less than 0.85% of the sample.

Findings and caveats that apply to the study as a whole: Patients and healthy controls showed no significant difference in CD8+ Simpson's diversity (P=0.060). Twenty-nine CD8+ CDR3 sequences were shared between patients and controls but appeared highly expressed in patients and within their immunodominant clones.

CDR1 and CDR2 were assigned from the germline V gene as SGHAT and FQNNGV. Including cysteine and phenylalanine, the CDR3 has 16 amino acids. The kept DNA is CDR3 alone, 48 bases in frame from the first base. V and J lose 1 base and 6 bases, and a span of 18 bases separates them. The sample comprised sorted CD4+, CD8+, or CD8+CD57+ T cells (not recorded which) from PBMCs. The sequence was collected from a human donor with aplastic anemia. The chain was built from TRBV11-2 and TRBJ1-2; TRBD1 is a possible D gene, resting on 6 matching bases. The CDR3 region has the sequence CASSLVKGGDIHGYTF. The base sequence is TGTGCCAGCAGCTTAGTAAAGGGGGGTGACATTCATGGCTACACCTTC.